These 20 T cell receptor beta chains came from one sample sequenced in a study of T-cell memory formation after mild COVID-19. TCRdb passed the 5' RACE reads through MiXCR, listing each CDR3 protein once. This table has 360,000 or so distinct CDR3 sequences, around 27% appearing once. Sequences were obtained from PBMCs or a T cell subset sorted from them (not recorded which). The receptors stem from an adult woman who had mild COVID-19 (a few samples of this study predate the infection). Cell type and time point are not known.

This chain connects TRBV24-1 to TRBJ2-1, with D uncertain. In germline, CDR1 is KGHDR, CDR2 SFDVKD. V was pared by 5 bases and J by 9 bases, with 13 bases between. The CDR3 has 13 residues. CDR3 sequence (DNA): TGTGCCACCAGTGGAATCATCGTTTCTGAGCAGTTCTTC. Residues: CATSGIIVSEQFF.

This clonotype was counted a few times. This sequence joins TRBV4-3 and TRBJ1-1; D unclear. CDR1 is LGHNA, CDR2 YSLEER, per germline. The CDR3 consists of 16 residues. V dropped 1 base and J dropped 1 base, with 13 bases sitting between them. CDR3 nucleotides: TGCGCCAGCAGCCAAGCCCTAACCTGGGCGAACACTGAAGCTTTCTTT. Protein: CASSQALTWANTEAFF.

This clonotype was found a few times. The chain employs TRBV20-1 and TRBJ2-5; 10 bases are shared with TRBD1. The germline V gene encodes CDR1 DFQATT and CDR2 SNEGSKA (reference sequence). The CDR3 runs to 15 residues. The V gene end was trimmed by 0 bases and the J gene end by 4 bases; junction bases not matched to a gene: 5. The DNA for the CDR3 is TGCAGTGCTAGAGACCAAGACAGGGGGCGAGAGACCCAGTACTTC. It encodes CSARDQDRGRETQYF.

The rearrangement uses TRBV7-2 and TRBJ1-5; possible D gene TRBD1, 6 bases. This CDR3 contains 15 residues. V lost 0 bases to trimming and J lost 4 bases, with 10 bases between them. Germline V gene sequence: CDR1 SGHTA, CDR2 FQGNSA. CDR3 protein: CASSLAAGVNQPQHF. In nucleotides, the CDR3 is TGTGCCAGCAGCTTAGCGGCAGGGGTGAATCAGCCCCAGCATTTT. The entire variable domain, with the rest obtained from reference TRBV7-2 and TRBJ1-5, is as follows: GAGVSQSPSNKVTEKGKDVELRCDPISGHTALYWYRQSLGQGLEFLIYFQGNSAPDKSGLPSDRFSAERTGGSVSTLTIQRTQQEDSAVYLCASSLAAGVNQPQHFGDGTRLSIL.

The chain couples TRBV4-1 to TRBJ2-7; a possible D gene is TRBD2 (6 bases). The V and J ends lost 4 bases and 3 bases respectively, with 10 bases between them. The CDR3 is 13 amino acids. Germline CDR1 and CDR2: MGHRA and YSYEKL. Here the CDR3 DNA reads TGCGCCAGCAGCCTACCGGGGGACTACGAGCAGTACTTC. Translated, it gives CASSLPGDYEQYF.

This clonotype was counted between two and nine times. The chain has TRBV29-1 and TRBJ1-1; the match to TRBD1 covers 9 bases. The CDR3 length is 13 residues. CDR1 and CDR2 from the germline V gene are SQVTM and ANQGSEA. V dropped 6 bases and J dropped 3; count of bases not matched to a gene: 5. The CDR3 coding sequence is TGCAGCGTCCGGGACAGGGTTTACACTGAAGCTTTCTTT. This translates into CSVRDRVYTEAFF. Supplemented by reference TRBV29-1 and TRBJ1-1, the full variable domain reads SAVISQKPSRDICQRGTSLTIQCQVDSQVTMMFWYRQQPGQSLTLIATANQGSEATYESGFVIDKFPISRPNLTFSTLTVSNMSPEDSSIYLCSVRDRVYTEAFFGQGTRLTVV.

The chain combines TRBV3-1 with TRBJ2-2; D remains unclear. V was trimmed by 5 bases and J by 8 bases, leaving 6 bases between them. Germline CDR1 LGHDT, CDR2 YNNKEL (reference sequence). CDR3 length equals 11 residues. The chain's CDR3 is CASSRYGELFF. The CDR3 nucleotides read TGTGCCAGCAGCAGGTATGGGGAGCTGTTTTTT. Full variable domain (missing parts from reference TRBV3-1 and TRBJ2-2): DTAVSQTPKYLVTQMGNDKSIKCEQNLGHDTMYWYKQDSKKFLKIMFSYNNKELIINETVPNRFSPKSPDKAHLNLHINSLELGDSAVYFCASSRYGELFFGEGSRLTVL.

This clonotype was picked up a small number of times. The chain employs TRBV9 and TRBJ2-7; 7 bases fit TRBD1. The germline V gene encodes CDR1 SGDLS and CDR2 YYNGEE. The CDR3 contains 14 residues. V shed 3 bases, J shed 0 bases, and the junction held 3 bases outside the gene matches. In nucleotides, the CDR3 is TGTGCCAGCAGCGAGGGACAGAGCTCCTACGAGCAGTACTTC. This codes for CASSEGQSSYEQYF.

The CDR3 spells CASSLAVSLSTDTQYF. CDR3 DNA: TGTGCCAGCAGCTTAGCGGTCTCTCTGAGCACAGATACGCAGTATTTT. The V and J genes are TRBV7-8 and TRBJ2-3; D is undetermined. Germline V lookup: CDR1 SGHVS, CDR2 FQNEAQ. The V gene lost 0 bases and the J gene lost 0 bases, with 10 bases spanning the gap. This CDR3 is built from 16 residues. Full variable domain (missing parts from reference TRBV7-8 and TRBJ2-3): GAGVSQSPRYKVAKRGQDVALRCDPISGHVSLFWYQQALGQGPEFLTYFQNEAQLDKSGLPSDRFFAERPEGSVSTLKIQRTQQEDSAVYLCASSLAVSLSTDTQYFGPGTRLTVL.

This rearrangement joins TRBV7-2 to TRBJ1-1; TRBD1 might be the D (5 bases). V lost 1 base and J lost 4, with 13 bases in between. This CDR3 has 15 residues. Germline CDR1 is SGHTA and CDR2 is FQGNSA. CDR3 protein: CASSLVGVVGTEAFF. CDR3 nucleotides: TGTGCCAGCAGCTTAGTGGGGGTTGTGGGCACTGAAGCTTTCTTT.

This clonotype turned up a few times. The chain joins TRBV7-9 to TRBJ2-2; D perhaps matches TRBD2 (5 bases). The germline V and J ends were trimmed by 7 bases and 7 bases, with 13 bases remaining between them. The germline V gene has CDR1 SEHNR and CDR2 FQNEAQ (reference sequence). This CDR3 contains 13 residues. The CDR3 DNA reads as TGTGCCAGCACCCGAGGAGGCTACGGGGAGCTGTTTTTT. This codes for CASTRGGYGELFF.

The chain is built from TRBV12-3 or TRBV12-4 and TRBJ1-1; tentatively, D is TRBD1 (6 bases). Trimming removed 6 bases at V and 1 base at J, with 24 bases between. CDR3 size: 18 residues. The CDR3 loop reads CASRGGTSIRFSNTEAFF. The DNA for the CDR3 is TGTGCCAGCAGAGGCGGGACATCGATTAGGTTTTCGAACACTGAAGCTTTCTTT.

The rearrangement uses TRBV12-3 or TRBV12-4 and TRBJ2-2, with TRBD1 matching over 11 bases. V trimming: 5 bases; J trimming: 5 bases; junction bases outside the gene matches: 10. This CDR3 contains 17 residues. DNA for the CDR3: TGTGCCAGCAGTCCCGCAGGGACAGGGGGAAAAACCGGGGAGCTGTTTTTT. It encodes CASSPAGTGGKTGELFF.

V usage is TRBV6-5 and J usage is TRBJ2-7, with D possibly being TRBD1 or TRBD2 (7 bases each). Germline CDR1 and CDR2: MNHEY and SVGAGI. This CDR3 contains 14 residues. The V end was cut by 10 bases, the J end by 3 bases, with 19 bases between. The CDR3 DNA reads TGTGCCACCCGCCAGGGGGGGAGCCGCTACGAGCAGTACTTC. This gives the protein CATRQGGSRYEQYF.

The rearrangement joins TRBV5-6 to TRBJ2-1, with D possibly called TRBD1 or TRBD2 (5 bases each). This CDR3 contains 18 residues. Germline-derived CDR1 and CDR2 are SGHDT and YYEEEE. V was trimmed by 3 bases and J by 0 bases, leaving 19 bases between them. For the CDR3, the DNA is TGTGCCAGCAGCTCCTCGACGGGGCGTGGGACCTCCTACAATGAGCAGTTCTTC. This encodes CASSSSTGRGTSYNEQFF.

This chain uses TRBV2 with TRBJ2-1, with 10 bases lining up with TRBD2. The CDR3 has 15 amino acids. Losses at the gene ends were 3 bases for V and 4 bases for J; bases not matched to a gene: 3. Germline V gene lookup returns CDR1 SNHLY and CDR2 FYNNEI. The CDR3 DNA sequence: TGTGCCAGCAGTGACCCGACTAGCGGGTACAATGAGCAGTTCTTC. Translation: CASSDPTSGYNEQFF.

This chain connects TRBV4-2 to TRBJ2-7, with a tentative D call TRBD1 (5 bases). The CDR3 is made up of 15 amino acids. The ends were cut back, 0 bases at V and 4 bases at J, with 13 bases in the middle. Germline values: CDR1 LGHNA, CDR2 YNFKEQ. CDR3: CASSQDWAGWYEQYF. The DNA for the CDR3 is TGTGCCAGCAGCCAAGATTGGGCAGGGTGGTACGAGCAGTACTTC.

This chain uses TRBV4-3 with TRBJ2-7, with TRBD2 matching 9 bases. Germline lookup yields CDR1 LGHNA and CDR2 YSLEER. The CDR3 contains 13 residues. The CDR3 nucleotides are TGCGAAAGCCTGGCGGGAGGGCCTCACGAGCAGTACTTC. The encoded protein is CESLAGGPHEQYF.

This clonotype showed up many times. The V call is TRBV5-1, the J call TRBJ2-3; D is possibly TRBD1 (6 bases). The CDR3 contains 15 residues. V gave up 0 bases and J gave up 5 bases, with 13 bases separating them. Germline assignment: CDR1 SGHRS and CDR2 YFSETQ. CDR3 sequence reads: CASSLARGRGDTQYF. The CDR3 DNA sequence: TGCGCCAGCAGCTTGGCCAGGGGACGTGGAGATACGCAGTATTTT.

V is TRBV25-1 and J is TRBJ2-5; 9 bases align to TRBD2. Germline assignment: CDR1 MGHDK and CDR2 SYGVNS. The CDR3 runs 15 residues. The V segment lost 7 bases and the J segment 2 bases; nucleotides outside the gene matches: 8. The CDR3: CASIPRGGFQETQYF. CDR3 sequence (DNA): TGTGCCAGCATCCCGCGGGGGGGCTTTCAAGAGACCCAGTACTTC.